This T cell receptor beta chain was documented in a study of T cells in lung cancer brain metastases. A word on this clone: Its antigen remains unknown. The junction differs from germline at one of its ends, possibly a read error.

No patient had a history of multiple malignancies, as such patients were excluded. General study results and limits: Most clones were lesion-specific, with limited overlap between paired lesions (Morisita 0.23).

The germline gives CDR1 MNHNY, CDR2 SVGAGI (reference sequence). The CDR3 consists of 15 residues. Data came from immunoSEQ multiplex PCR; TCRdb stores just in-frame clones and leaves some out. The top ten clones hold roughly 3.9% of a sample with fewer than 7,000 clones, 75% to 90% of them seen once. The sample comprised tumor tissue from the primary lung tumor. The chain links TRBV6-6 to TRBJ1-5, with a weak D call TRBD1 (6 bases). The receptor was isolated from a man aged 65 to 79 with non-small cell lung cancer. The CDR3 sequence is CVSSKTGDSNQPQHF. CDR3 nucleotides: TGTGTCAGCAGCAAGACAGGAGATAGCAATCAGCCCCAGCATTTT.